One and the same sample provided the 26 T cell receptor beta chains below, sequenced in a study of blood T cells in healthy people across ages. Using a J-beta primer mix together with a sample-barcoded 5' primer, a second PCR was run for 7 to 11 cycles. Via MiXCR, TCRdb re-called the 5' RACE reads, giving one row per CDR3 protein. This table has around 850,000 distinct CDR3 sequences, 36% appearing once. Sequenced input: blood. The receptors were gathered from a young man in good health.

The chain uses TRBV6-2 or TRBV6-3 and TRBJ2-1, with 8 bases that match TRBD1. CDR1 is MNHEY and CDR2 is SVGEGT in the germline V gene. The CDR3 loop spans 16 amino acids. Trimming cost V 6 bases and J 1 base; bases outside gene matches: 8. In nucleotides, the CDR3 is TGTGCCAGCAGCAAGACAGGGGCGCCTTCCTACAATGAGCAGTTCTTC. Translating gives CASSKTGAPSYNEQFF.

The sample holds a few counts of this clonotype. The rearrangement joins TRBV7-2 to TRBJ2-5; D assignment may be TRBD1 or TRBD2 (5 bases each). The CDR3 extends over 14 amino acids. Trimming pared 4 bases from V and 3 bases from J, leaving 12 bases between. Germline V gives CDR1 SGHTA, CDR2 FQGNSA. CDR3 loop: CASSSLGREETQYF. CDR3 DNA: TGTGCCAGCAGCTCACTGGGACGGGAAGAGACCCAGTACTTC. Combining the CDR3 with reference TRBV7-2 and TRBJ2-5 gives the whole variable domain GAGVSQSPSNKVTEKGKDVELRCDPISGHTALYWYRQSLGQGLEFLIYFQGNSAPDKSGLPSDRFSAERTGGSVSTLTIQRTQQEDSAVYLCASSSLGREETQYFGPGTRLLVL.

This clonotype has more than one count but fewer than ten. The rearrangement links TRBV12-3 or TRBV12-4 to TRBJ1-1, with D perhaps matching TRBD1 (6 bases). V was shortened by 5 bases and J by 10 bases, with 17 bases between the two germline ends. The CDR3 extends over 13 amino acids. The CDR3 DNA is TGTGCCAGCAGTGTAGGTGGGGGGCTTGGAGCTTTCTTT. Protein sequence: CASSVGGGLGAFF.

In its sample, this clonotype was seen a few times. V gene TRBV29-1 combines with J gene TRBJ2-7, with D perhaps TRBD1 (9 bases). Germline V lookup: CDR1 SQVTM, CDR2 ANQGSEA. Trimming removed 6 bases at V and 3 bases at J, with 15 bases between. The CDR3 length is 13 residues. As DNA, the CDR3 is TGCAGCGTCGGGACAGGGACTAGCTACGAGCAGTACTTC. This codes for CSVGTGTSYEQYF.

The V gene is TRBV12-3 or TRBV12-4, the J gene TRBJ1-4, with D uncertain. The length of the CDR3 is 14 residues. Trimming shortened V by 3 bases and J by 6 bases, and 11 bases separated the two germline ends. CDR3 sequence: CASSFGGDYEKLFF. For the CDR3, the DNA is TGTGCCAGCAGTTTCGGAGGCGACTATGAAAAACTGTTTTTT.

The rearrangement links TRBV20-1 to TRBJ2-5; 8 nucleotides align to TRBD2. The J call may be faulty, since TRBJ2-1 better matches the DNA end. The V gene's germline CDR1 is DFQATT and CDR2 SNEGSKA (reference sequence). The CDR3 has 13 amino acids. CDR3 sequence reads: CSARVAGGETQFF. The CDR3, as DNA: TGCAGTGCTAGAGTGGCGGGGGGTGAGACCCAGTTCTTC.

V is TRBV7-9 and J is TRBJ1-1, with D unclear. With 5 bases removed from V and 1 base from J, the gap between germline ends came to 14 bases. The germline gives CDR1 SEHNR, CDR2 FQNEAQ (reference sequence). This CDR3 has 15 amino acids. CDR3 region: CASSASGLPNTEAFF. The CDR3 DNA reads as TGTGCCAGCAGCGCCTCTGGGCTGCCGAACACTGAAGCTTTCTTT.

The rearrangement joins TRBV29-1 to TRBJ2-1, with D unresolved. CDR3 length equals 11 residues. Trimming left V 4 bases short and J 7 bases short, with 8 bases between. Germline loops: CDR1 SQVTM, CDR2 ANQGSEA. CDR3 nucleotides: TGCAGCGTTGGGTTGGGAAATGAGCAGTTCTTC. It specifies CSVGLGNEQFF.

This clonotype showed up many times. The gene calls are TRBV25-1 and TRBJ2-5; 7 bases map to TRBD1. The length of the CDR3 is 15 residues. Germline-derived CDR1 and CDR2 are MGHDK and SYGVNS. V lost 3 bases, J lost 5 bases, and 9 bases stayed unmatched. CDR3 sequence (DNA): TGTGCCAGCAGTGACGATGGGCAGACAGGGGAGACCCAGTACTTC. Translation: CASSDDGQTGETQYF.

This clonotype was counted many times. V is TRBV5-1 and J is TRBJ1-4, with D unresolved. The germline V gene encodes CDR1 SGHRS and CDR2 YFSETQ. The CDR3 runs to 15 residues. Trimming took off 0 bases at V and 4 bases at J, with 10 bases between the two ends. CDR3 coding DNA: TGCGCCAGCAGCTTGGCAGAGACCGGTAATGAAAAACTGTTTTTT. Its protein is CASSLAETGNEKLFF.

CDR3: CASSTLGGGKGNTEQYF. The CDR3 nucleotides are TGTGCCAGCAGCACACTCGGAGGCGGGAAAGGGAATACTGAGCAGTACTTC. This sequence joins TRBV11-2 and TRBJ2-7; TRBD2 might be the D (6 bases). The germline gives CDR1 SGHAT, CDR2 FQNNGV. Trimming stripped 5 bases from V and 7 bases from J, with 27 bases between. The CDR3 is 17 amino acids.

The chain carries TRBV20-1 and TRBJ1-1, with TRBD1 as a possible D gene (5 bases). Germline V gene sequence: CDR1 DFQATT, CDR2 SNEGSKA (reference sequence). The CDR3 length is 13 residues. Trimming took 1 base from V and 4 from J, leaving 10 bases between them. CDR3 in amino acids: CSARAPQGTEAFF. CDR3 nucleotide sequence: TGCAGTGCTAGAGCGCCCCAGGGCACTGAAGCTTTCTTT.

The V call is TRBV9, the J call TRBJ2-7; no definite D call. Trimming shortened V by 3 bases and J by 7 bases, and 14 bases separated the two germline ends. Germline loops: CDR1 SGDLS, CDR2 YYNGEE. CDR3 length: 13 amino acids. The CDR3 bases are TGTGCCAGCAGCGCCCTGTCCTACAATGAGCAGTACTTC. It translates to CASSALSYNEQYF.

In regard to this clonotype: A single base separates this from a much larger clone, so it may be a read error. The chain carries TRBV12-3 or TRBV12-4 and TRBJ2-5; a weak D match, TRBD2 (5 bases). The J call may not be correct, given that the DNA end is closer to TRBJ2-7. The CDR3 spans 13 residues. The CDR3 is CASSVSGSYEQYF. The CDR3 DNA reads as TGTGCCAGCAGTGTATCTGGGAGCTACGAGCAGTACTTC.

The chain has TRBV27 and TRBJ2-5; 9 bases fit TRBD1. The CDR3 totals 17 residues. The junction had 21 bases not matched to a gene; V was cut back by 5 bases and J by 11 bases. Germline assignment: CDR1 MNHEY and CDR2 SMNVEV (reference sequence). CDR3: CASSNLHRGPSYNEQYF. CDR3 coding DNA: TGTGCCAGCAGTAACCTCCACAGGGGGCCCTCCTACAATGAGCAGTACTTC.

V gene TRBV21-1 combines with J gene TRBJ2-7; the table gives TRBD1 as D, unverified against the DNA. TRBV21-1 is a listed pseudogene. This CDR3 spans 16 amino acids. In DNA form, the CDR3 reads TGTGCCAGCAGCAAAGGCAGGGGACAGGGGGCCTACGAGCAGTACTTC. Amino acid sequence: CASSKGRGQGAYEQYF.

V and J are TRBV7-2 and TRBJ1-4; D might be TRBD1 (5 bases). The CDR3 totals 14 residues. Trimming took 5 bases from V and 8 from J, leaving 15 bases between them. Germline V gives CDR1 SGHTA, CDR2 FQGNSA. CDR3 sequence (DNA): TGTGCCAGCAGCCCCGGTGTGGGGGAAGAAAAACTGTTTTTT. Protein: CASSPGVGEEKLFF.

CDR3 sequence: CASSLGHTNTEAFF. CDR3 DNA sequence: TGCGCCAGCAGCTTGGGGCATACGAACACTGAAGCTTTCTTT. The V call is TRBV5-1, the J call TRBJ1-1; D uncertain. The CDR3 extends over 14 amino acids. Germline CDR1 and CDR2: SGHRS and YFSETQ. V was cut by 0 bases and J by 1 base, with 7 bases left in between.

In its sample, this clonotype was seen a few times. The chain carries TRBV5-1 and TRBJ2-3, with D possibly TRBD1 on 6 matching bases. The CDR3 is 15 amino acids. V lost 0 bases and J lost 4, with 12 bases in between. Germline CDR1 is SGHRS and CDR2 is YFSETQ. In DNA form, the CDR3 reads TGCGCCAGCAGCTTGGCCTACAGGGTTGCAGATACGCAGTATTTT. Encoded protein: CASSLAYRVADTQYF.

V and J are TRBV20-1 and TRBJ1-2; D uncertain. The CDR3 sequence is 14 residues long. The V end lost 0 bases, the J end lost 2 bases, and 10 bases lay between the germline ends. CDR1 and CDR2 (germline): DFQATT, SNEGSKA (reference sequence). As DNA, the CDR3 is TGCAGTGCTAGAGAAAAGACAACAAACTATGGCTACACCTTC. Translation: CSAREKTTNYGYTF.

Concerning this clonotype: The junction and the germline gene differ at one end; a read error may be behind it. This chain links TRBV12-3 or TRBV12-4 with TRBJ2-3; 10 nucleotides line up with TRBD2. The CDR3 spans 16 residues. DNA of the CDR3: TGTGCCAGCAGTCCAGCGGGGGGGGACACAGGAGATGCGCAATATTTT. Translating it yields CASSPAGGDTGDAQYF.

This rearrangement joins TRBV12-3 or TRBV12-4 to TRBJ1-2; 10 bases are a match to TRBD1. Trimming removed 6 bases from V and 8 bases from J; junction bases left unmatched: 9. The CDR3 spans 14 residues. CDR3 in DNA: TGTGCCAGCAGGAGGACGGGACAGGGGAGCGGCTACACCTTC. The encoded protein is CASRRTGQGSGYTF.

This clonotype was seen a handful of times. The chain joins TRBV11-2 to TRBJ2-1; D not resolved. CDR1 is SGHAT, CDR2 FQNNGV, per germline. The CDR3 sequence is 14 residues long. The germline V and J ends were trimmed by 7 bases and 4 bases, with 14 bases remaining between them. This CDR3 is CASTPLSGYNEQFF. Written as DNA, the CDR3 is TGTGCCAGCACCCCACTATCCGGGTACAATGAGCAGTTCTTC.

A single count supports this clonotype. The V call is TRBV7-2, the J call TRBJ1-6, with 7 nucleotides matching TRBD1. The CDR3 contains 14 residues. Germline V gene data show CDR1 as SGHTA and CDR2 as FQGNSA. With 3 bases clipped from V and 9 bases from J, the junction kept 5 bases outside the gene matches. This CDR3 is CASSLSDRVSPLHF. CDR3 DNA: TGTGCCAGCAGCTTGAGTGACAGGGTTTCACCCCTCCACTTT. Full variable domain (remainder filled in from reference TRBV7-2 and TRBJ1-6): GAGVSQSPSNKVTEKGKDVELRCDPISGHTALYWYRQSLGQGLEFLIYFQGNSAPDKSGLPSDRFSAERTGGSVSTLTIQRTQQEDSAVYLCASSLSDRVSPLHFGNGTRLTVT.

Comment on this clonotype: The junction departs from the called germline gene at one end, perhaps through a read error. The rearrangement links TRBV7-2 to TRBJ2-1; 8 nucleotides align to TRBD2. The end of the DNA fits TRBJ2-7 better, so the J call may be wrong. Germline V lookup: CDR1 SGHTA, CDR2 FQGNSA. There are 15 residues in the CDR3. In DNA, the CDR3 is TGTGCCGGCAGCTTAGACCGGGGGGGGAACAATGAGCAGTACTTC. This gives the protein CAGSLDRGGNNEQYF.

This clonotype was seen more than once but under ten times. This chain joins TRBV7-8 and TRBJ1-5; D ambiguous. Between the trimmed V and J ends, which lost 5 bases and 0 bases, there was a span of 11 bases. CDR1 SGHVS and CDR2 FQNEAQ come from the germline V gene. This CDR3 contains 15 residues. The CDR3 spells CASSKGRISNQPQHF. In DNA form, the CDR3 reads TGTGCCAGCAGCAAAGGCAGGATTAGCAATCAGCCCCAGCATTTT.